The 32 T cell receptor beta chains below all came from one sample that was sequenced in a study of cytomegalovirus exposure and HLA in healthy donors. Amplification used 60 Vbeta primers and 13 Jbeta primers. The data were produced by immunoSEQ multiplex PCR, yet TCRdb's version contains in-frame clones alone and is incomplete. Of 110,000 to 150,000 clones listed, just under 85% were seen once; the top ten hold around 3.9%. The specimen sequenced was PBMCs. The receptors derive from a man aged 40-49 years in good health and CMV-seropositive.

The chain is built from TRBV4-1 and TRBJ1-5; D is possibly TRBD1 (5 bases). Trimming removed 0 bases at V and 2 bases at J, with 11 bases between. This CDR3 has 16 amino acids. CDR1 is MGHRA and CDR2 is YSYEKL in the germline V gene. Written as DNA, the CDR3 is TGCGCCAGCAGCCAAGAGGTAGGGGTGGGCAATCAGCCCCAGCATTTT. Translating it yields CASSQEVGVGNQPQHF.

This chain connects TRBV5-1 to TRBJ2-3; 8 positions agree with TRBD2. The germline gives CDR1 SGHRS, CDR2 YFSETQ. The J segment lost 1 base and the V segment lost 7 bases, leaving 5 bases of the junction unmatched. This CDR3 has 14 amino acids. CDR3 sequence reads: CASEAGAGTDTQYF. DNA of the CDR3: TGCGCCAGCGAAGCGGGGGCCGGCACAGATACGCAGTATTTT.

The chain joins TRBV7-2 to TRBJ1-1; D unclear. The CDR3 is 15 residues long. The germline CDR1 and CDR2 sequences are SGHTA and FQGNSA. V lost 0 bases, J lost 3 bases, and 11 bases lay in between. For the CDR3, the DNA is TGTGCCAGCAGCTTAGCGTTGGTGCGGGACACTGAAGCTTTCTTT. Amino acids: CASSLALVRDTEAFF.

The V call is TRBV2, the J call TRBJ2-7; 12 bases agree with TRBD2. CDR1 and CDR2 from the germline V gene are SNHLY and FYNNEI. The junction had 3 bases not matched to a gene; V was cut back by 6 bases and J by 3 bases. CDR3 length: 14 residues. Here the CDR3 reads CASRPTSGGYEQYF. The CDR3 DNA sequence: TGTGCCAGCAGACCGACTAGCGGGGGCTACGAGCAGTACTTC. The full variable domain, its missing parts supplied by reference TRBV2 and TRBJ2-7, is EPEVTQTPSHQVTQMGQEVILRCVPISNHLYFYWYRQILGQKVEFLVSFYNNEISEKSEIFDDQFSVERPDGSNFTLKIRSTKLEDSAMYFCASRPTSGGYEQYFGPGTRLTVT.

This clone was recorded once. The V and J genes are TRBV28 and TRBJ2-5; the D gene is possibly TRBD1 (6 bases). This CDR3 comprises 12 residues. Germline-derived CDR1 and CDR2 are MDHEN and SYDVKM. The V and J ends lost 4 bases and 3 bases respectively, with 6 bases between them. CDR3 nucleotide sequence: TGTGCCAGCAGTTCAGGGGAAGAGACCCAGTACTTC. Its protein product is CASSSGEETQYF.

The chain couples TRBV11-3 to TRBJ1-2, with D tentatively TRBD1 (6 bases). Trimming removed 0 bases from V and 6 bases from J, with 17 bases in between. The germline V gene has CDR1 SGHNT and CDR2 YENEEA. The CDR3 is 16 residues long. CDR3 bases: TGTGCCAGCAGCTTAGATAGGGGACACGGAATGAATGGCTACACCTTC. Its translation is CASSLDRGHGMNGYTF.

As concerns this clone: A read error may produce the germline difference seen at one junction end. The V gene is TRBV29-1, the J gene TRBJ1-2, with D unresolved. The germline CDR1 and CDR2 sequences are SQVTM and ANQGSEA. This CDR3 is built from 13 residues. Here the CDR3 reads CSIEGNGPFGYTF. As DNA, the CDR3 is TGCAGCATTGAAGGTAATGGCCCCTTTGGCTACACCTTC.

The gene calls are TRBV19 and TRBJ2-1, with D tentatively TRBD1 (7 bases). V lost 3 bases and J 2 bases, leaving 11 bases between the germline ends. The CDR3 loop spans 15 amino acids. CDR1 and CDR2 (germline): LNHDA, SQIVND (reference sequence). The CDR3 sequence: CASSMEGATYNEQFF. The DNA for the CDR3 is TGTGCCAGTAGTATGGAGGGGGCCACCTACAATGAGCAGTTCTTC.

The chain recombines TRBV5-1 with TRBJ2-1, with unresolved D. The V end was cut by 0 bases, the J end by 1 base, with 8 bases between. The CDR3 is 15 amino acids. The germline V gene has CDR1 SGHRS and CDR2 YFSETQ. DNA of the CDR3: TGCGCCAGCAGCTTGGACAGTAGATCCTACAATGAGCAGTTCTTC. Encoded protein: CASSLDSRSYNEQFF. Combining the CDR3 with reference TRBV5-1 and TRBJ2-1 gives the whole variable domain KAGVTQTPRYLIKTRGQQVTLSCSPISGHRSVSWYQQTPGQGLQFLFEYFSETQRNKGNFPGRFSGRQFSNSRSEMNVSTLELGDSALYLCASSLDSRSYNEQFFGPGTRLTVL.

The gene calls are TRBV7-6 and TRBJ2-7; 7 bases are shared with TRBD1. Trimming at V came to 3 bases and at J to 0 bases, leaving 14 bases not matched to a gene. Germline V gene lookup returns CDR1 SGHVS and CDR2 FNYEAQ. This CDR3 spans 18 amino acids. The CDR3 here is CASSFMGPGQLSSYEQYF. CDR3 DNA: TGTGCCAGCAGCTTTATGGGGCCGGGACAGCTAAGCTCCTACGAGCAGTACTTC.

The chain is built from TRBV9 and TRBJ2-3; TRBD2 might be the D (6 bases). Germline CDR1 is SGDLS and CDR2 is YYNGEE. V lost 0 bases and J lost 6, with 14 bases in between. The CDR3 covers 15 residues. CDR3 loop: CASSVGAIGGDTQYF. The DNA of the CDR3 is TGTGCCAGCAGCGTAGGAGCGATCGGAGGGGATACGCAGTATTTT.

The chain couples TRBV4-1 to TRBJ2-7, with a tentative D call TRBD1 (5 bases). Germline CDR1 is MGHRA and CDR2 is YSYEKL. The V and J ends lost 5 bases and 1 base respectively, with 18 bases between them. This CDR3 is 16 amino acids long. This CDR3 reads CASSDRSKDTSYEQYF. In DNA form, the CDR3 reads TGCGCCAGCAGCGATCGTTCCAAGGACACTTCCTACGAGCAGTACTTC.

The V and J genes are TRBV5-1 and TRBJ2-1; TRBD2 aligns across 14 bases. CDR1 SGHRS and CDR2 YFSETQ come from the germline V gene. This CDR3 has 16 amino acids. V shed 0 bases, J shed 10 bases, and the junction held 6 bases outside the gene matches. CDR3 coding DNA: TGCGCCAGCAGCTTGGGGACTAGCGGGGGGTCGGGGGAGCAGTTCTTC. As protein: CASSLGTSGGSGEQFF.

The chain joins TRBV27 to TRBJ2-5; 8 positions agree with TRBD2. CDR3 length: 14 amino acids. V lost 6 bases to trimming and J lost 2 bases; unmatched junction nucleotides: 5. Germline-derived CDR1 and CDR2 are MNHEY and SMNVEV (reference sequence). The CDR3 nucleotides are TGTGCCAGCAGCGCCCGGGGGGGGCAAGAGACCCAGTACTTC. Translating it yields CASSARGGQETQYF.

The chain has TRBV19 and TRBJ2-1; 13 bases align to TRBD2. Trimming cost V 5 bases and J 0 bases; bases outside gene matches: 1. The V gene's germline CDR1 is LNHDA and CDR2 SQIVND (reference sequence). The CDR3 runs 16 residues. As DNA, the CDR3 is TGTGCCAGTAGTCGGACTAGCGGGAGCTCCTACAATGAGCAGTTCTTC. This codes for CASSRTSGSSYNEQFF.

Concerning this clone itself: At the DNA level, this CDR3 is encoded by other sequences in the same sample as well. The V gene is TRBV18, the J gene TRBJ2-1, with 11 nucleotides matching TRBD2. Per germline, CDR1 KGHSH and CDR2 LQKENI. This CDR3 comprises 15 residues. V lost 5 bases, J lost 5 bases, and 5 bases stayed unmatched. The CDR3 nucleotides are TGTGCCAGCTCAGCCGGGACTAGCGGTAACAATGAGCAGTTCTTC. Translating it yields CASSAGTSGNNEQFF.

This clone was counted between two and nine times. V is TRBV4-1 and J is TRBJ1-1, with D possibly being TRBD1 (6 bases). Germline lookup yields CDR1 MGHRA and CDR2 YSYEKL. CDR3 length equals 14 residues. The V end was cut by 0 bases, the J end by 1 base, with 6 bases between. The CDR3, as DNA: TGCGCCAGCAGCCAAGAGACAGGGAACACTGAAGCTTTCTTT. This gives the protein CASSQETGNTEAFF.

This clone has a handful of counts. J is TRBJ2-2 and V is TRBV5-1; 7 nucleotides line up with TRBD2. The length of the CDR3 is 16 residues. The V gene's germline CDR1 is SGHRS and CDR2 YFSETQ. V dropped 0 bases and J dropped 1; count of bases not matched to a gene: 3. The CDR3 DNA reads TGCGCCAGCAGCTTGGAACGGGGGGTGAACACCGGGGAGCTGTTTTTT. Protein sequence: CASSLERGVNTGELFF.

V usage is TRBV7-9 and J usage is TRBJ1-4; TRBD1 agrees at 7 bases. V was clipped by 5 bases and J by 4 bases; unmatched bases: 4. The CDR3 totals 14 residues. Germline CDR1 and CDR2: SEHNR and FQNEAQ (reference sequence). CDR3 DNA: TGTGCCAGCAGCCGGACAGGAAATAATGAAAAACTGTTTTTT. It yields the protein CASSRTGNNEKLFF.

V usage is TRBV7-8 and J usage is TRBJ2-5; 10 nucleotides agree with TRBD2. The trim removed 5 bases at V and 5 bases at J, leaving 11 bases unmatched. The CDR3 extends over 16 amino acids. Germline values: CDR1 SGHVS, CDR2 FQNEAQ. The CDR3 DNA follows: TGTGCCAGCAGCCGCCTAGCGGGAGTCGCCCGGGAGACCCAGTACTTC. Translation: CASSRLAGVARETQYF.

This clone appeared a single time. V and J are TRBV7-6 and TRBJ2-1; the match to TRBD1 covers 11 bases. V trimming: 4 bases; J trimming: 9 bases; junction bases outside the gene matches: 11. Germline lookup yields CDR1 SGHVS and CDR2 FNYEAQ. The CDR3 has 16 residues. CDR3 in amino acids: CASSSRPGQGGGEQFF. As DNA, the CDR3 is TGTGCCAGCAGCTCCCGCCCGGGACAGGGGGGCGGTGAGCAGTTCTTC.

The chain couples TRBV5-1 to TRBJ1-2; TRBD1 matches 10 bases. V lost 4 bases to trimming and J lost 7 bases; unmatched junction nucleotides: 7. The CDR3 loop spans 14 amino acids. Germline V CDR1 and CDR2: SGHRS, YFSETQ. In nucleotides, the CDR3 is TGCGCCAGCAGCCGGATGACAGGGGGCGGTGGCTACACCTTC. As protein: CASSRMTGGGGYTF.

The J gene is TRBJ2-3, the V gene TRBV2; 9 nucleotides agree with TRBD1. The CDR3 is 14 residues long. Germline V gives CDR1 SNHLY, CDR2 FYNNEI. Trimming at V came to 8 bases and at J to 4 bases, leaving 7 bases not matched to a gene. The CDR3 DNA follows: TGTGCCAGCCTCCGGGACAGGGTCCCAGATACGCAGTATTTT. This sequence encodes CASLRDRVPDTQYF.

The V gene is TRBV12-5, the J gene TRBJ1-1, with 12 bases lining up with TRBD1. V lost 2 bases and J lost 3; bases outside the gene matches: 4. Germline V gives CDR1 LGHNT, CDR2 FRNRAP. CDR3 length: 16 residues. The CDR3 loop is CASGLPRDRGHTEAFF. The DNA of the CDR3 is TGTGCTAGTGGTTTGCCTCGGGACAGGGGGCACACTGAAGCTTTCTTT.

This clone showed up just a few times. The gene calls are TRBV9 and TRBJ1-2; D is unresolved. From germline, CDR1 is SGDLS and CDR2 YYNGEE. The CDR3 contains 12 residues. Trimming pared 2 bases from V and 2 bases from J, leaving 4 bases between. This chain's CDR3 is CASSVQNYGYTF. CDR3 sequence (DNA): TGTGCCAGCAGCGTTCAAAACTATGGCTACACCTTC.

There are a few counts of this clone. This chain links TRBV10-3 with TRBJ2-5; TRBD2 aligns across 8 bases. Germline V CDR1 and CDR2: ENHRY, SYGVKD. The trim removed 7 bases at V and 3 bases at J, leaving 4 bases unmatched. CDR3 length: 13 amino acids. As DNA, the CDR3 is TGTGCCATCATGGGTAGCGGGGAAGAGACCCAGTACTTC. It is translated as CAIMGSGEETQYF.

The J gene is TRBJ2-7, the V gene TRBV5-4; 13 bases are a match to TRBD2. Per germline, CDR1 SGHNT and CDR2 YYREEE (reference sequence). The CDR3 runs 16 residues. V shed 4 bases and J 2 bases; nucleotides not matched to a gene: 6. This CDR3 is CASSTTGLAGPYEQYF. In nucleotides, the CDR3 is TGTGCCAGCAGCACCACGGGACTAGCGGGGCCCTACGAGCAGTACTTC.

The gene calls are TRBV30 and TRBJ2-1; 8 bases are a match to TRBD1. V dropped 5 bases and J dropped 3; count of bases not matched to a gene: 9. From germline, CDR1 is GTSNPN and CDR2 SVGIG (reference sequence). The CDR3 is 15 amino acids. DNA for the CDR3: TGTGCCTGGTCCCCGACAGGGGCTTTCTACAATGAGCAGTTCTTC. This translates into CAWSPTGAFYNEQFF.

The V gene is TRBV7-3, the J gene TRBJ1-2, with TRBD1 matching over 7 bases. The germline CDR1 and CDR2 sequences are SGHTA and FQGTGA. The CDR3 runs 16 residues. The ends lost 4 bases at V and 4 bases at J; junction bases unmatched: 12. The CDR3 protein is CASSSARTGVVYGYTF. The CDR3 DNA follows: TGTGCCAGCAGCTCAGCCCGCACAGGGGTCGTCTATGGCTACACCTTC.

This clone was detected only once. This chain uses TRBV29-1 with TRBJ1-4; possible D gene TRBD1, 6 bases. Looked up from germline, CDR1 is SQVTM and CDR2 is ANQGSEA. The V end lost 0 bases, the J end lost 14 bases, and 16 bases lay between the germline ends. The CDR3 totals 13 residues. Here the CDR3 DNA reads TGCAGCGTTGAAGACGGCCCCAGGGGAAATCTGTTTTTT. This translates into CSVEDGPRGNLFF.

The V call is TRBV7-6, the J call TRBJ1-1; TRBD1 is a possible D gene (6 bases). The CDR3 is 12 amino acids. Germline CDR1 reads SGHVS; CDR2 reads FNYEAQ. V was pared by 1 base and J by 9 bases, with 9 bases between. The CDR3 reads CASSLEGHKAFF. CDR3 DNA: TGTGCCAGCAGCTTAGAGGGACACAAAGCTTTCTTT.

The CDR3 DNA follows: TGTGCCATCAATCCCGGGACTGCCTCCTACGAGCAGTACTTC. Translating it yields CAINPGTASYEQYF. This chain uses TRBV10-3 with TRBJ2-7; the D gene is possibly TRBD2 (6 bases). Germline lookup yields CDR1 ENHRY and CDR2 SYGVKD. V lost 7 bases to trimming and J lost 0 bases, with 13 bases between them. The CDR3 consists of 14 residues.